This entry lists 14 T cell receptor beta chains sequenced from one sample in a study of CD8+ T cells in alopecia areata. Treatment denoted: oral pan-JAK inhibitor, 5-10 mg twice daily. RNA was extracted and reverse transcribed into cDNA as the sequencing template. The table came from immunoSEQ multiplex PCR; TCRdb's copy has only in-frame clones and leaves some out. The sample yields 60,000 to 90,000 clones, around 65% seen once. The sequences come from CD8+ T cells sorted from blood, collected at week 24, from a patient treated with tofacitinib. Receptor source: a human donor with alopecia areata.

This clone has a single count. The CDR3 nucleotides read TGTGCCAGCAGCTTAACTCCGCAGACTAGCACAGATACGCAGTATTTT. This gives the protein CASSLTPQTSTDTQYF. The chain employs TRBV7-6 and TRBJ2-3; D remains ambiguous. CDR1 and CDR2 (germline): SGHVS, FNYEAQ. V dropped 2 bases and J dropped 0 bases, with 12 bases sitting between them. The CDR3 spans 16 residues.

V is TRBV5-6 and J is TRBJ2-7, with TRBD2 identical over 13 bases. The J segment lost 6 bases and the V segment lost 4 bases, leaving 7 bases of the junction unmatched. Germline CDR1 and CDR2: SGHDT and YYEEEE. The length of the CDR3 is 15 residues. In DNA form, the CDR3 reads TGTGCCAGCAGCCTCAGACTAGCGGGAGGATTCGAGCAGTACTTC. This encodes CASSLRLAGGFEQYF. Combining the CDR3 with reference TRBV5-6 and TRBJ2-7 gives the whole variable domain DAGVTQSPTHLIKTRGQQVTLRCSPKSGHDTVSWYQQALGQGPQFIFQYYEEEERQRGNFPDRFSGHQFPNYSSELNVNALLLGDSALYLCASSLRLAGGFEQYFGPGTRLTVT.

This chain uses TRBV4-1 with TRBJ1-5; no reliable D call. Germline V gives CDR1 MGHRA, CDR2 YSYEKL. The CDR3 covers 14 residues. V gave up 1 base and J gave up 2 bases, with 6 bases separating them. This CDR3 reads CASSQARGNQPQHF. For the CDR3, the DNA is TGCGCCAGCAGCCAAGCTAGGGGCAATCAGCCCCAGCATTTT.

V and J are TRBV27 and TRBJ1-6, with D tentatively TRBD1 (5 bases). Trimming cost V 7 bases and J 5 bases, with 15 bases left between them. The CDR3 spans 15 residues. Germline V gene data show CDR1 as MNHEY and CDR2 as SMNVEV (reference sequence). CDR3 sequence reads: CASNRLGPNNSPLHF. The CDR3 bases are TGTGCCAGCAACAGGCTTGGCCCCAATAATTCACCCCTCCACTTT.

This clone has more than one count but fewer than ten. This chain joins TRBV10-3 and TRBJ2-4, with D unresolved. Germline V CDR1 and CDR2: ENHRY, SYGVKD. The CDR3 totals 15 residues. V shed 0 bases and J shed 1 base, with 7 bases lying between them. The CDR3 sequence: CAISESARAKNIQYF. CDR3 bases: TGTGCCATCAGTGAGTCGGCGAGGGCCAAAAACATTCAGTACTTC.

V is TRBV5-6 and J is TRBJ2-3; a possible D gene is TRBD2 (6 bases). This CDR3 comprises 18 residues. Germline lookup yields CDR1 SGHDT and CDR2 YYEEEE. Trimming cost V 3 bases and J 2 bases, with 22 bases left between them. CDR3 sequence (DNA): TGTGCCAGCAGCTCGGGTTATGCGGGACTCCGGGACACAGATACGCAGTATTTT. Its protein product is CASSSGYAGLRDTDTQYF.

Only a few counts were recorded for this clone. The J gene is TRBJ2-3, the V gene TRBV7-8; D is unclear. V lost 5 bases to trimming and J lost 0 bases, with 12 bases between them. Germline-derived CDR1 and CDR2 are SGHVS and FQNEAQ. The CDR3 length is 15 residues. CDR3 sequence reads: CASSPQATSTDTQYF. The CDR3 DNA reads TGTGCCAGCAGCCCCCAGGCAACTAGCACAGATACGCAGTATTTT.

In this sample, this clone turned up a few times. The gene calls are TRBV27 and TRBJ1-2; 12 bases map to TRBD1. Trimming cost V 4 bases and J 5 bases; bases outside gene matches: 5. CDR3 length equals 15 residues. Looked up from germline, CDR1 is MNHEY and CDR2 is SMNVEV (reference sequence). CDR3 protein: CASSSGQGAFYGYTF. The CDR3 region has the DNA TGTGCCAGCAGTTCGGGACAGGGGGCCTTTTATGGCTACACCTTC.

This clone has just one count. J is TRBJ2-5 and V is TRBV7-9, with 9 bases aligning to TRBD1. V trimming: 5 bases; J trimming: 2 bases; junction bases outside the gene matches: 6. The CDR3 consists of 15 residues. The germline gives CDR1 SEHNR, CDR2 FQNEAQ (reference sequence). CDR3 amino acids: CASSTGTGLQETQYF. CDR3 bases: TGTGCCAGCAGCACCGGGACAGGGCTACAAGAGACCCAGTACTTC.

The chain links TRBV5-1 to TRBJ2-5, with D tentatively TRBD1 or TRBD2 (6 bases each). The CDR3 has 15 residues. Between the trimmed V and J ends, which lost 1 base and 4 bases, there was a span of 14 bases. The germline gives CDR1 SGHRS, CDR2 YFSETQ. CDR3 in amino acids: CASSLRPGAGETQYF. CDR3 in DNA: TGCGCCAGCAGCTTGAGGCCGGGGGCAGGAGAGACCCAGTACTTC.

This clone was picked up many times. This CDR3 reads CASSHGRASTDTQYF. CDR3 bases: TGTGCCAGCAGTCATGGGCGCGCTAGCACAGATACGCAGTATTTT. J is TRBJ2-3 and V is TRBV28; D not resolved. The CDR3 spans 15 residues. CDR1 and CDR2 (germline): MDHEN, SYDVKM. V was shortened by 5 bases and J by 0 bases, with 12 bases between the two germline ends.

J is TRBJ1-1 and V is TRBV6-5; no definite D call. V was pared by 4 bases and J by 5 bases, with 8 bases between. Germline loops: CDR1 MNHEY, CDR2 SVGAGI. The CDR3 has 12 residues. This CDR3 reads CASSSGRTEAFF. In DNA, the CDR3 is TGTGCCAGCAGTTCAGGAAGGACTGAAGCTTTCTTT.

V gene TRBV10-3 combines with J gene TRBJ2-7, with TRBD1 matching 9 bases. The CDR3 has 14 amino acids. CDR1 and CDR2 (germline): ENHRY, SYGVKD. Trimming took 2 bases from V and 5 from J; bases not matched to a gene: 4. The CDR3 region is CAISEPGTGNEQYF. DNA for the CDR3: TGTGCCATCAGTGAGCCCGGGACAGGGAACGAGCAGTACTTC.

The J gene is TRBJ2-1, the V gene TRBV30; 8 positions agree with TRBD2. J was trimmed by 4 bases and V by 2 bases; bases with no gene match: 4. This CDR3 has 14 amino acids. Germline CDR1 reads GTSNPN; CDR2 reads SVGIG (reference sequence). CDR3 region: CAWSQLADYNEQFF. CDR3 coding DNA: TGTGCCTGGAGTCAACTAGCGGATTACAATGAGCAGTTCTTC.